The sequence of this T cell receptor (beta chain) was determined in a study of cytomegalovirus exposure and HLA in healthy donors. Findings of the study overall: The study designated 164 TCR beta chains cytomegalovirus-associated. Published work reported that the classifier diagnosed cytomegalovirus status with high specificity and sensitivity.

The PCR was carried out with 60 Vbeta primers and 13 Jbeta primers. TCRdb's copy holds only in-frame clones and misses some; the assay was immunoSEQ multiplex PCR. The listing contains 70,000 or so clones. A word on this clone: Its specificity is unknown.

The sample was PBMCs. This TCR came from a female donor in good health and CMV-seropositive.

The CDR3 spells CASSQGGGPFFPEAFF. The CDR3 bases are TGCGCCAGCAGCCAAGGGGGGGGCCCGTTCTTCCCTGAAGCTTTCTTT. This rearrangement joins TRBV4-1 to TRBJ1-1, with D possibly being TRBD1 (6 bases). The CDR3 is made up of 16 amino acids. Between the trimmed V and J ends, which lost 1 base and 6 bases, there was a span of 18 bases. Germline V CDR1 and CDR2: MGHRA, YSYEKL.